The rows below give T cell receptor beta chains drawn from one sample of a study of blood T cell repertoires in COVID-19. Repertoires were generated with immunoSEQ multiplex PCR, while TCRdb's copy carries only in-frame clones and drops some. The sample holds approximately 160,000 clones, roughly 84% seen once. Sequencing was carried out using peripheral blood. The origin of the receptors is a man aged 18 to 35 with active or convalescent COVID-19. The CDR3 runs from the conserved cysteine through the conserved F or W. The D gene is left open where the match is weak. Clone size, where shown, is once, few, many, or a class for clones that have expanded.

j_call | clone_size | d_call | v_call | cdr3_nt | cdr3_aa
TRBJ2-3 | few | - | TRBV5-6 | TGTGCCAGCAGCTTGCGTGTAAGCCAGGGGACAGATACGCAGTATTTT | CASSLRVSQGTDTQYF
TRBJ2-7 | - | TRBD2 | TRBV19 | TGTGCCAGTAAACTCGCGGGAGGTGTCGAGCAGTACTTC | CASKLAGGVEQYF
TRBJ1-5 | - | - | TRBV20-1 | TGCAGTGCTAGTTCGGGGGATCAGCCCCAGCATTTT | CSASSGDQPQHF
TRBJ2-3 | - | - | TRBV6-5 | TGTGCCAGCAGGGTTGTCAGGGGGGTTCGAAATACGCAGTATTTT | CASRVVRGVRNTQYF
TRBJ2-7 | - | - | TRBV6-6 | TGTGCCAGCAGTCCAACACGATCAACAAGAACCTACGAGCAGTACTTC | CASSPTRSTRTYEQYF
TRBJ1-5 | - | - | TRBV6-4 | TGTGCCAGCAGTCCAGGAATGAATCAGCCCCAGCATTTT | CASSPGMNQPQHF
TRBJ2-2 | - | - | TRBV11-2 | TGTGCCAGCAGCTCTACAGGGAAAACCGGGGAGCTGTTTTTT | CASSSTGKTGELFF
TRBJ2-5 | - | - | TRBV9 | TGTGCCAGCAGCGTAGGAATAAGGGGCACGGCGACCCAAGAGACCCAGTACTTC | CASSVGIRGTATQETQYF
TRBJ2-1 | once | - | TRBV6-4 | TGTGCCAGCAGTAAAAGATCGAGCTCCTACAATGAGCAGTTCTTC | CASSKRSSSYNEQFF
TRBJ2-5 | few | TRBD2 | TRBV3-1/TRBV3-2 | TGTGCCAGCAGCCCTTGGACTAGCGGGGACCAAGAGACCCAGTACTTC | CASSPWTSGDQETQYF
TRBJ2-4 | - | - | TRBV19 | TGTGCCAGTAGTATAGAGTACGGAAACATTCAGTACTTC | CASSIEYGNIQYF
TRBJ2-1 | - | TRBD2 | TRBV10-2 | TGCGCCAGCAGTGATATGAACCCTAGCGGGGGGGCCAATGAGCAGTTCTTC | CASSDMNPSGGANEQFF
TRBJ2-1 | - | TRBD2 | TRBV6-4 | TGTGCCAGCAGCCCCGCGGGGAGGGATGACAATGAGCAGTTCTTC | CASSPAGRDDNEQFF
TRBJ2-3 | - | TRBD2 | TRBV4-1 | TGCGCCAGCAGCCAAGATCCTAGCGGGGGGTACACAGATACGCAGTATTTT | CASSQDPSGGYTDTQYF
TRBJ2-5 | - | TRBD2 | TRBV19 | TGTGCCAGCAGCGGGAGAATGGGAGAGACCCAGTACTTC | CASSGRMGETQYF
TRBJ1-2 | few | TRBD1 | TRBV6-1 | TGTGCCAGCAGTGGGGGTGGGACAGCCGTAAACAACTATGGCTACACCTTC | CASSGGGTAVNNYGYTF
TRBJ2-5 | - | TRBD1 | TRBV9 | TGTGCCAGCAATCCTACAGGGGGCGGGGAGACCCAGTACTTC | CASNPTGGGETQYF
TRBJ2-7 | few | TRBD2 | TRBV28 | TGTGCCAGCAGCGCCCTCAGCGGGGGTTTGCGAGAGCAGTACTTC | CASSALSGGLREQYF
TRBJ2-7 | - | TRBD1 | TRBV2 | TGTGCCAGCAGTGAGCCGGGACAGCCCTCCTACGAGCAGTACTTC | CASSEPGQPSYEQYF
TRBJ1-1 | few | - | TRBV28 | TGTGCCAGCAGTTTGAAAAACGGGTTCGCTGAAGCTTTCTTT | CASSLKNGFAEAFF
TRBJ2-5 | - | TRBD2 | TRBV6-2/TRBV6-3 | TGTGCCAGCAGTTACTCGGCAGGTGGGCTAGCGGGAGAAGTAGAGACCCAGTACTTC | CASSYSAGGLAGEVETQYF
TRBJ2-7 | - | TRBD1 | TRBV15 | TGTGCCACCAGCAGAGAAAGGACAGGGATCTACGAGCAGTACTTC | CATSRERTGIYEQYF
TRBJ2-1 | once | TRBD2 | TRBV27 | TGTGCCAGCAGAGCGGGGGGGCCTGGGAATGAGCAGTTCTTC | CASRAGGPGNEQFF
TRBJ2-7 | - | - | TRBV19 | TGTGCCAGTAGTATGCGTCGGTCCTACGAGCAGTACTTC | CASSMRRSYEQYF
TRBJ2-5 | - | - | TRBV28 | TGTGCCAGCAGTTTAAATAGCGGTGAGACCCAGTACTTC | CASSLNSGETQYF
TRBJ2-1 | once | TRBD2 | TRBV4-3 | TGCGCCAGCAGCCATGGACTAGCGTACTCCTACAATGAGCAGTTCTTC | CASSHGLAYSYNEQFF
TRBJ2-5 | - | TRBD1 | TRBV6-5 | TGTGCCAGCAGGACAGGGACAGGGGGCGAGGAGACCCAGTACTTC | CASRTGTGGEETQYF
TRBJ2-1 | - | - | TRBV6-2/TRBV6-3 | TGTGCCAGCAGTTCCCCGACCACTCCCTGGGGCGATGAGCAGTTCTTC | CASSSPTTPWGDEQFF
TRBJ2-7 | - | - | TRBV4-1 | TGCGCCAGCAGCCCTGAGATTGGCGAGCAGTACTTC | CASSPEIGEQYF
TRBJ1-1 | - | - | TRBV10-2 | TGCGCCAGCAGTGCGGGACATTACACTGAAGCTTTCTTT | CASSAGHYTEAFF
TRBJ2-3 | - | TRBD2 | TRBV7-8 | TGTGCCAGCAGCGCAGGGAGCGGGAGGGAGAGTAGCACAGATACGCAGTATTTT | CASSAGSGRESSTDTQYF
TRBJ2-3 | few | - | TRBV19 | TGTGCCAGTAGTCCGAACGGCCGGGTAGGAGGGACAGATACGCAGTATTTT | CASSPNGRVGGTDTQYF
TRBJ1-6 | - | TRBD1 | TRBV28 | TGTGCCAGCAGCCTACAGGGGGCTCTCCTCCACTTT | CASSLQGALLHF
TRBJ1-3 | - | - | TRBV15 | TGTGCCACCAGCAGAGATAGGGGCTCCTCTGGAAACACCATATATTTT | CATSRDRGSSGNTIYF
TRBJ2-7 | - | - | TRBV6-6 | TGTGCCAGCAGTTACGGGAGCAACGAGCAGTACTTC | CASSYGSNEQYF
TRBJ2-5 | once | - | TRBV3-1/TRBV3-2 | TGTGCCAGCAGCCAAGTCCAGCGGAGGGGAGAGACCCAGTACTTC | CASSQVQRRGETQYF
TRBJ2-7 | - | TRBD2 | TRBV5-1 | TGCGCCAGCAGGTCTCCGGGACTAGCGTACGAGCAGTACTTC | CASRSPGLAYEQYF
TRBJ2-3 | once | - | TRBV4-1 | TGCGCCAGCAGCCATCGACAGTTATCGGCTCGCACAGATACGCAGTATTTT | CASSHRQLSARTDTQYF
TRBJ1-2 | - | - | TRBV29-1 | TGCAGCGTTGAAACAGGGTACGGCTACACCTTC | CSVETGYGYTF
TRBJ2-2 | - | TRBD2 | TRBV7-9 | TGTGCCAGCAGCTCACTAGCGGGGGGCGGAACCGGGGAGCTGTTTTTT | CASSSLAGGGTGELFF
TRBJ2-1 | - | TRBD2 | TRBV4-1 | TGCGCCAGCAGCCAAGAAGACTCGGGACTAGCGGGAATCAATGAGCAGTTCTTC | CASSQEDSGLAGINEQFF
TRBJ2-3 | - | TRBD2 | TRBV2 | TGTGCCAGCTATCGGACTAGCGGGAGTGCAGATACGCAGTATTTT | CASYRTSGSADTQYF
TRBJ2-7 | - | - | TRBV4-3 | TGCGCCAGCAGCCAAGATGTGGGGGGCGAGCAGTACTTC | CASSQDVGGEQYF
TRBJ2-1 | - | TRBD2 | TRBV3-1/TRBV3-2 | TGTGCCAGCAGCCGCGGACTAGTTTCCCAGGGCAATGAGCAGTTCTTC | CASSRGLVSQGNEQFF
TRBJ2-1 | - | TRBD2 | TRBV4-1 | TGCGCCAGCAGCCAAGATCGAAGCCGCGGGAGGGCCTACAATGAGCAGTTCTTC | CASSQDRSRGRAYNEQFF
TRBJ1-6 | - | - | TRBV25-1 | TGTGCCAGCGGAGGACGGGTAAATTCACCCCTCCACTTT | CASGGRVNSPLHF
TRBJ2-1 | - | TRBD2 | TRBV6-2/TRBV6-3 | TGTGCCAGCAGTAAACACCGAGGGGTAGCGGGAGTCGTTGAGCAGTTCTTC | CASSKHRGVAGVVEQFF
TRBJ1-3 | - | TRBD1 | TRBV4-3 | TGCGCCAGCAGCCAAGATGGACAGGGGGCCGGAAACACCATATATTTT | CASSQDGQGAGNTIYF
TRBJ2-1 | - | - | TRBV28 | TGTGCCAGCAGCTACAGGGCTCGGGGCAATGAGCAGTTCTTC | CASSYRARGNEQFF
TRBJ2-1 | - | TRBD1 | TRBV10-1 | TGCGCCAGCAGGTTGGACAGGGGCGATGAGCAGTTCTTC | CASRLDRGDEQFF